The source of this TCR beta chain is a study of T cell repertoires in cytomegalovirus infection. For the study at large: Public TCR beta signatures were indicative of both CMV infection and a matching HLA type.

The germline V gene encodes CDR1 DFQATT and CDR2 SNEGSKA (reference sequence). The CDR3 runs 14 residues. J gave up 2 bases and V 6 bases, and 1 base lay outside the gene matches. TCRdb re-called the reads through MiXCR, storing one row per CDR3 protein. Here the sample spans under 350,000 distinct CDR3 sequences, around 10% being singletons. General study results and limits: Within the response measured ex vivo, HLA-C-restricted CMV-specific TCR beta clonotypes were dominant. Adding up the frequency of public TCR beta families identified people who carried CMV plus the relevant HLA.

As concerns this clonotype: Its specificity is unknown.

The specimen sequenced was PBMCs. This clonotype originated in a human donor in good health (CMV status not recorded). Some clones in this sample may be carry-over from other donors' samples. V is TRBV20-1 and J is TRBJ2-1, with TRBD2 identical over 13 bases. CDR3 sequence (DNA): TGCAGTGCAGGACTAGCGGGGGCCTACAATGAGCAGTTCTTC. Protein: CSAGLAGAYNEQFF.